This is a list of T cell receptor beta chains from one sample in a study of T-cell reconstitution after alpha-beta-depleted transplantation in children. TCRdb analysed the PCR reads with MiXCR anew, one entry per CDR3 protein. Of a few hundred thousand distinct CDR3 sequences in the sample, approximately 12% were seen once. This material consisted of PBMCs, mostly from graft donor cells, taken 360 days after TCRalphabeta/CD19-depleted stem cell transplant. All receptors derive from a male patient younger than 18 who had a stem cell transplant for acute myeloid leukemia, so the T cells may come from the graft donor. The CDR3 runs from the conserved cysteine through the conserved F or W. A D gene is named only where the DNA matches it firmly. Only part of the rows carry a size: once, few, many, or a class if the clone is expanded.

clone size	V gene	D gene	J gene	CDR3 length	CDR3 protein	CDR3 DNA
-	TRBV4-3	TRBD2	TRBJ2-3	17	CASSQAGGLAGGDTQYF	TGCGCCAGCAGCCAAGCAGGGGGACTAGCGGGAGGAGATACGCAGTATTTT
-	TRBV29-1	-	TRBJ1-1	12	CSVATGNTEAFF	TGCAGCGTGGCTACAGGAAACACTGAAGCTTTCTTT
few	TRBV11-2	-	TRBJ2-7	17	CASSLGSTRIIPYEQYF	TGTGCCAGCAGCTTAGGGTCCACCCGGATTATCCCCTACGAGCAGTACTTC
-	TRBV7-2	-	TRBJ1-5	15	CASSTRARGNQPQHF	TGTGCCAGCAGCACCCGGGCGAGGGGGAATCAGCCCCAGCATTTT
-	TRBV5-8	-	TRBJ2-5	13	CASSFWGGETQYF	TGTGCCAGCAGCTTCTGGGGCGGGGAGACCCAGTACTTC
few	TRBV28	-	TRBJ2-7	15	CASSSRQAPDYEQYF	TGTGCCAGCAGTTCCAGACAGGCCCCCGACTACGAGCAGTACTTC
-	TRBV9	-	TRBJ2-7	14	CASSVVAGPGEQYF	TGTGCCAGCAGCGTAGTGGCGGGTCCGGGGGAGCAGTACTTC
-	TRBV7-9	TRBD1	TRBJ2-7	13	CDSSYRGAYEQYF	TGTGACAGCAGCTACAGGGGGGCTTACGAGCAGTACTTC
-	TRBV21-1	-	TRBJ2-5	18	CASSKGTGGAETQETQYF	TGTGCCAGCAGCAAAGGTACAGGGGGCGCTGAAACCCAGGAGACCCAGTACTTC
many	TRBV7-3	-	TRBJ2-1	17	CASSLRVGGTRYNEQFF	TGTGCCAGCAGCTTACGTGTTGGCGGGACGCGGTACAATGAGCAGTTCTTC
few	TRBV12-3/TRBV12-4	-	TRBJ2-3	14	CASSGWEGADTQYF	TGTGCCAGCAGCGGGTGGGAGGGGGCAGATACGCAGTATTTT